These T cell receptor beta chains were read from a single sample in a study of CD8+ T cells in alopecia areata. Profiling relied on immunoSEQ multiplex PCR, and the TCRdb table lists in-frame clones only, not all of them. Of 190,000 or so clones listed, about three fifths were seen once; the top ten hold around 13%. Sequences were derived from CD8+ T cells sorted from blood, sampled at week 24, from a patient treated with tofacitinib. The origin of the receptors is a human donor with alopecia areata. Both conserved end residues are part of each CDR3. The D gene is left open where the match is weak. The size of a clone is reported for some rows only, either as once, few or many, or as a class for expanded clones.

D,J,V,length,size,DNA,CDR3
TRBD1,TRBJ2-7,TRBV13,13,.,TGTGCCAGCAGCTCACGACAGGGCCACGAGCAGTACTTC,CASSSRQGHEQYF
.,TRBJ2-7,TRBV25-1,15,few,TGTGCCAGCAGTGAATCTCGGGGTAGGGCCTACGAGCAGTACTTC,CASSESRGRAYEQYF
.,TRBJ1-2,TRBV7-6,15,.,TGTGCCAGCAGCTTAGGGTTCGGTCAGAACTATGGCTACACCTTC,CASSLGFGQNYGYTF
.,TRBJ2-1,TRBV2,13,once,TGTGCCAGCACCCGCAGGACCTACAATGAGCAGTTCTTC,CASTRRTYNEQFF
.,TRBJ2-5,TRBV5-1,14,few,TGCGCCAGCAGCGCCCTTACCGGCCAAGAGACCCAGTACTTC,CASSALTGQETQYF
.,TRBJ2-1,TRBV2,11,once,TGTGCCAGCAGAGAATGGAATGAGCAGTTCTTC,CASREWNEQFF
.,TRBJ2-3,TRBV6-5,14,.,TGTGCCAGCAGTCCGTCGGGTAATACAGATACGCAGTATTTT,CASSPSGNTDTQYF
TRBD2,TRBJ2-7,TRBV4-1,16,.,TGCGCCAGCAGCCAAGTTACCACTAGCGGTTCCTACGAGCAGTACTTC,CASSQVTTSGSYEQYF
TRBD1,TRBJ1-2,TRBV6-5,15,.,TGTGCCAGCAGTCCCTCCGAATCAAGGGGGCATGGCTACACCTTC,CASSPSESRGHGYTF
.,TRBJ1-5,TRBV29-1,13,.,TGCAGCGTTTGGGAGGGTGGCAATCAGCCCCAGCATTTT,CSVWEGGNQPQHF
.,TRBJ1-6,TRBV19,14,.,TGTGCCAGTAGTCCGAGCTCCTATAATTCACCCCTCCACTTT,CASSPSSYNSPLHF
TRBD2,TRBJ2-3,TRBV6-1,16,few,TGTGCCAGCAGTGGCGGGACTACCAAAGCCACAGATACGCAGTATTTT,CASSGGTTKATDTQYF
TRBD2,TRBJ2-1,TRBV9,11,.,TGTGCCAGCAGCGACGGGGGGAAGCAGTTCTTC,CASSDGGKQFF
.,TRBJ1-2,TRBV14,13,.,TGTGCCAGCAGCCAAGTGGCCGGAGGTGGCTACACCTTC,CASSQVAGGGYTF
TRBD1,TRBJ1-2,TRBV6-6,13,.,TGTGCCAGCATCGTACAGGGGGACTATGGCTACACCTTC,CASIVQGDYGYTF